This TCR beta chain was identified in a study of cytomegalovirus exposure and HLA in healthy donors. This PCR relied on a set of 60 Vbeta primers and 13 Jbeta primers. This table comes from immunoSEQ multiplex PCR, and its TCRdb copy is limited to in-frame clones, with some not included. The sample includes around 150,000 clones, 80% of them seen just once. A few counts support this clone. Germline V gives CDR1 SGHVS, CDR2 FQNEAQ. CDR3 length equals 14 residues. Trimming took 4 bases from V and 1 from J, leaving 11 bases between them. This rearrangement joins TRBV7-8 to TRBJ2-7, with D perhaps TRBD2 (7 bases). Sequencing input: PBMCs. The TCR comes from a young man in good health. CDR3 nucleotides: TGTGCCAGCAGCTCGGGGGGCCCTTCCTACGAGCAGTACTTC. Its protein product is CASSSGGPSYEQYF.